This T cell receptor (beta chain) emerged from a study of T cell responses to AZD1222 COVID-19 vaccine. This clone was counted a single time. Germline V CDR1 and CDR2: SGHRS, YFSETQ. Trimming took 0 bases from V and 1 from J, leaving 9 bases between them. The length of the CDR3 is 15 residues. TCRdb's copy holds only in-frame clones and misses some; the assay was immunoSEQ multiplex PCR. The data contain 120,000 to 150,000 clones, about 81% of them singletons. The material was peripheral blood, obtained on day 0 of MenACWY control vaccination. The TCR originated in an adult in good health. V gene TRBV5-1 combines with J gene TRBJ2-3, with D unclear. The CDR3 nucleotides are TGCGCCAGCAGCTTGGATGGATTAGGCACAGATACGCAGTATTTT. It codes for CASSLDGLGTDTQYF.